A selection of T cell receptor beta chains follows, all from one sample in a study of graft-versus-host responses after intestinal transplantation. TCRdb's copy holds only in-frame clones and misses some; the assay was immunoSEQ multiplex PCR. The data show tens of thousands of clones, over 80% seen once. The material sequenced was PBMCs, taken 98 days after intestinal transplantation. The source of these receptors is a human patient who received an intestinal transplant, so some T cells may come from the graft donor. CDR3s include the opening cysteine and the closing phenylalanine or tryptophan. The D gene is left open where the match is weak.

j_call | d_call | v_call | cdr3_nt | cdr3_aa
TRBJ1-5 | NA | TRBV11-3 | TGTGCCAGCAGCTTATTACCCCCTAATCAGCCCCAGCATTTT | CASSLLPPNQPQHF
TRBJ1-3 | NA | TRBV18 | TGTGCCAGCTCACCCGGCGGGACCGGTCTCTCTGGAAACACCATATATTTT | CASSPGGTGLSGNTIYF
TRBJ2-5 | NA | TRBV15 | TGTGCCACCAGCAGGGGTGAACAGGGAAGAACTCAAGAGACCCAGTACTTC | CATSRGEQGRTQETQYF
TRBJ2-1 | NA | TRBV4-1 | TGCGCCAGCAGCCAAGTGTACTCTGCCGGGGACTGGTTCTTC | CASSQVYSAGDWFF
TRBJ2-7 | TRBD1 | TRBV19 | TGTGCCAGTAGTTCCCAAATCAGGACAGGGGCCTACGAGCAGTACTTC | CASSSQIRTGAYEQYF
TRBJ2-7 | TRBD1 | TRBV6-6 | TGTGCCAGCACCGGGACAGGATACGAGCAGTACTTC | CASTGTGYEQYF
TRBJ2-3 | TRBD2 | TRBV6-1 | TGTGCCAGCAGGGGGACTAGCGGGTACGCAGATACGCAGTATTTT | CASRGTSGYADTQYF
TRBJ1-5 | NA | TRBV21-1 | TGTGCCAGCCCTCTACCCCCTATCATGCATTTT | CASPLPPIMHF
TRBJ1-1 | NA | TRBV28 | TGTGCCAGCAGTGGGGGGCAGGGCACTGAAGCTTTCTTT | CASSGGQGTEAFF
TRBJ2-7 | TRBD2 | TRBV4-1 | TGCGCCAGCAGCCTAAAGCGGGGGGGCAAAGACGAGCAGTACTTC | CASSLKRGGKDEQYF
TRBJ1-6 | NA | TRBV4-1 | TGCGCCAGCAGCCGAGTTTCGGGGAGGGGATTCAGTTCACCCCTCCACTTT | CASSRVSGRGFSSPLHF
TRBJ1-2 | TRBD1 | TRBV10-2 | TGCGCCAGCAGTCCGGGACAGGGTTATGGCTACACCTTC | CASSPGQGYGYTF
TRBJ1-3 | NA | TRBV6-1 | TGTGCCAGCAGTGGAACAGGGACTGGAAACACCATATATTTT | CASSGTGTGNTIYF
TRBJ2-3 | NA | TRBV2 | TGTGCCAGCAGTGACAGCAGATACACAGATACGCAGTATTTT | CASSDSRYTDTQYF
TRBJ2-7 | NA | TRBV5-8 | TGTGCCAGCAGCTCGGACGGCTCCTACGAGCAGTACTTC | CASSSDGSYEQYF
TRBJ2-5 | NA | TRBV15 | TGTGCCACCAGCATGTCAGGGCGCCCCCAAGAGACCCAGTACTTC | CATSMSGRPQETQYF
TRBJ2-7 | NA | TRBV9 | TGTGCCAGCAGTTCCGGGGGATATCCCTACGAGCAGTACTTC | CASSSGGYPYEQYF
TRBJ1-4 | TRBD1 | TRBV14 | TGTGCCAGCAGCCAAGATAAGGACAGGGCGGAAAAACTGTTTTTT | CASSQDKDRAEKLFF
TRBJ1-5 | NA | TRBV6-5 | TGTGCCAGCAGTGAAGGGTGGACAGAGCATTTT | CASSEGWTEHF